The 24 T cell receptor beta chains below all came from one sample that was sequenced in a study of CD8+ T cells in alopecia areata. cDNA prepared by RNA extraction and subsequent reverse transcription served as the template for sequencing. Assay used: immunoSEQ multiplex PCR; TCRdb lists only in-frame clones, some missing. Here the sample spans about 150,000 clones, 40% to 65% being singletons. The sequencing used CD8+ T cells sorted from blood, collected at week 0. The receptors were sampled from a human donor with alopecia areata.

The rearrangement links TRBV30 to TRBJ1-2; D possibly corresponds to TRBD1 (5 bases). This CDR3 is 12 amino acids long. V shed 0 bases and J shed 7 bases, with 9 bases lying between them. Per germline, CDR1 GTSNPN and CDR2 SVGIG (reference sequence). In nucleotides, the CDR3 is TGTGCCTGGAGTGTATCAGGGCCTGGCTACACCTTC. It is translated as CAWSVSGPGYTF.

The V call is TRBV4-3, the J call TRBJ2-2; D is perhaps TRBD1 (6 bases). Trimming took off 5 bases at V and 3 bases at J, with 10 bases between the two ends. The CDR3 runs to 14 residues. In germline, CDR1 is LGHNA, CDR2 YSLEER. The CDR3 here is CASSSDRYTGELFF. DNA of the CDR3: TGCGCCAGCAGCTCGGACAGATACACCGGGGAGCTGTTTTTT.

The rearrangement joins TRBV7-9 to TRBJ1-4, with D uncertain. The V end was cut by 7 bases, the J end by 0 bases, with 3 bases between. The CDR3 extends over 12 amino acids. The germline V gene has CDR1 SEHNR and CDR2 FQNEAQ (reference sequence). This CDR3 reads CASTTTNEKLFF. For the CDR3, the DNA is TGTGCCAGCACCACAACTAATGAAAAACTGTTTTTT.

This clone was picked up a small number of times. V usage is TRBV4-3 and J usage is TRBJ1-2; no firm D call. The CDR3 consists of 15 residues. CDR1 and CDR2 (germline): LGHNA, YSLEER. Deletions cut 1 base from V and 0 bases from J, with 9 bases between. The CDR3 spells CASSQGQAANYGYTF. In DNA, the CDR3 is TGCGCCAGCAGCCAAGGGCAGGCAGCTAACTATGGCTACACCTTC.

This chain uses TRBV10-2 with TRBJ2-1; D is unresolved. Between the trimmed V and J ends, which lost 2 bases and 2 bases, there was a span of 1 base. The length of the CDR3 is 12 residues. Germline loops: CDR1 WSHSY, CDR2 SAAADI. CDR3 sequence reads: CASSETYNEQFF. In DNA form, the CDR3 reads TGCGCCAGCAGTGAGACCTACAATGAGCAGTTCTTC.

Details on this clone: The same CDR3 also results from other DNA sequences found in this sample. V and J are TRBV30 and TRBJ2-3; D may be TRBD2 (5 bases). V was clipped by 4 bases and J by 0 bases, with 8 bases between them. The CDR3 is 13 residues long. Per germline, CDR1 GTSNPN and CDR2 SVGIG (reference sequence). CDR3: CAWNRGSTDTQYF. The CDR3 DNA reads TGTGCCTGGAATCGGGGTAGCACAGATACGCAGTATTTT.

This clone was seen only once. The chain is built from TRBV30 and TRBJ2-2; D gene ambiguous. The CDR3 extends over 12 amino acids. Germline CDR1 reads GTSNPN; CDR2 reads SVGIG (reference sequence). Trimming pared 0 bases from V and 8 bases from J, leaving 7 bases between. The CDR3 is CAWSVAEGELFF. The DNA of the CDR3 is TGTGCCTGGAGTGTAGCTGAAGGGGAGCTGTTTTTT.

This clone showed up just a few times. The chain uses TRBV14 and TRBJ1-6, with D perhaps matching TRBD1 (5 bases). The CDR3 is 15 amino acids. Trimming stripped 4 bases from V and 7 bases from J, with 14 bases between. Germline loops: CDR1 SGHDN, CDR2 FVKESK. CDR3 amino acids: CASSRGTSRNSPLHF. The CDR3 DNA reads TGTGCCAGCAGCCGCGGGACCTCAAGGAATTCACCCCTCCACTTT.

CDR3 amino acids: CASQGENEQFF. For the CDR3, the DNA is TGTGCCAGCCAGGGGGAGAATGAGCAGTTCTTC. The rearrangement links TRBV2 to TRBJ2-1, with 7 positions matching TRBD1. The germline gives CDR1 SNHLY, CDR2 FYNNEI. The trim removed 8 bases at V and 7 bases at J, leaving 2 bases unmatched. The CDR3 length is 11 residues.

CDR3 sequence: CASSQDQTASGGANVLTF. For the CDR3, the DNA is TGCGCCAGCAGCCAAGATCAAACGGCCTCCGGGGGGGCCAACGTCCTGACTTTC. V usage is TRBV4-3 and J usage is TRBJ2-6; D unclear. V lost 0 bases to trimming and J lost 4 bases, with 16 bases between them. This CDR3 is 18 amino acids long. Germline V lookup: CDR1 LGHNA, CDR2 YSLEER.

This clone showed up just a few times. The gene calls are TRBV29-1 and TRBJ2-2; 10 bases line up with TRBD1. This CDR3 is 15 amino acids long. Per the germline V gene, CDR1 is SQVTM and CDR2 is ANQGSEA. V trimming: 3 bases; J trimming: 0 bases; junction bases outside the gene matches: 1. In DNA, the CDR3 is TGCAGCGTTGAGGGACAGGGGTCGAACACCGGGGAGCTGTTTTTT. Encoded protein: CSVEGQGSNTGELFF.

The chain links TRBV7-2 to TRBJ2-7; D tentatively fits TRBD1 or TRBD2 (5 bases each). This CDR3 is 14 amino acids long. The germline V gene encodes CDR1 SGHTA and CDR2 FQGNSA. Trimming shortened V by 1 base and J by 3 bases, and 10 bases separated the two germline ends. The CDR3 here is CASSLGDGDYEQYF. The CDR3 nucleotides are TGTGCCAGCAGCTTAGGGGACGGAGACTACGAGCAGTACTTC.

With regard to this clone: Possible read error: a much larger clone is one base away. The gene calls are TRBV13 and TRBJ2-1; D is uncertain. The length of the CDR3 is 15 residues. V gave up 6 bases and J gave up 7 bases, with 19 bases separating them. Germline-derived CDR1 and CDR2 are PRHDT and FYEKMQ (reference sequence). CDR3 in amino acids: CASRVGLRPHNEQFF. As DNA, the CDR3 is TGTGCCAGCAGGGTGGGATTACGGCCCCATAATGAGCAGTTCTTC.

In this sample, this clone turned up a few times. Other DNA sequences in the same sample also yield this CDR3. This rearrangement joins TRBV15 to TRBJ1-5; D is ambiguous. Germline CDR1 reads LNHNV; CDR2 reads YYDKDF (reference sequence). CDR3 size: 15 residues. V was clipped by 0 bases and J by 0 bases, with 6 bases between them. CDR3 protein: CATSRESYSNQPQHF. The CDR3 DNA sequence: TGTGCCACCAGCAGAGAATCGTATAGCAATCAGCCCCAGCATTTT.

As to this clone: Other nucleotide sequences from this sample produce the same CDR3. The chain joins TRBV12-5 to TRBJ2-1; D gene unclear. Germline V lookup: CDR1 LGHNT, CDR2 FRNRAP. The V end lost 5 bases, the J end lost 5 bases, and 1 base lay between the germline ends. This CDR3 is built from 10 residues. The CDR3 here is CASGDNEQFF. The DNA of the CDR3 is TGTGCTAGTGGTGACAATGAGCAGTTCTTC.

Note on this clone: Other DNA variants within this sample encode the same CDR3. This chain links TRBV30 with TRBJ1-1; D may be TRBD1 (5 bases). Germline values: CDR1 GTSNPN, CDR2 SVGIG (reference sequence). The ends were cut back, 0 bases at V and 4 bases at J, with 9 bases in the middle. The CDR3 spans 13 residues. The CDR3 DNA reads as TGTGCCTGGAGTGTGGGGGGAGGCACTGAAGCTTTCTTT. This translates into CAWSVGGGTEAFF.

The J gene is TRBJ1-3, the V gene TRBV18, with 11 bases matching TRBD1. Germline V gene sequence: CDR1 KGHSH, CDR2 LQKENI. Trimming took 6 bases from V and 7 from J; bases not matched to a gene: 8. CDR3 length: 15 residues. The CDR3 region has the DNA TGTGCCAGCTCGGACTGGACAGGGGGCACGAACACCATATATTTT. Its translation is CASSDWTGGTNTIYF.

The genes are TRBV29-1 and TRBJ1-2; D remains ambiguous. From germline, CDR1 is SQVTM and CDR2 ANQGSEA. CDR3 length: 14 residues. Between the trimmed V and J ends, which lost 6 bases and 0 bases, there was a span of 14 bases. The chain's CDR3 is CSVLDPEANYGYTF. For the CDR3, the DNA is TGCAGCGTCCTGGACCCGGAAGCTAACTATGGCTACACCTTC.

The chain recombines TRBV29-1 with TRBJ2-7, with TRBD1 as a possible D gene (6 bases). Germline values: CDR1 SQVTM, CDR2 ANQGSEA. This CDR3 spans 15 amino acids. Trimming removed 5 bases from V and 0 bases from J, with 17 bases in between. CDR3 in amino acids: CSVKGTDRSSYEQYF. In DNA, the CDR3 is TGCAGCGTTAAAGGCACTGACAGGAGCTCCTACGAGCAGTACTTC.

This clone showed up just a few times. The chain recombines TRBV29-1 with TRBJ2-1; TRBD2 matches 10 bases. Germline V lookup: CDR1 SQVTM, CDR2 ANQGSEA. The ends lost 0 bases at V and 7 bases at J; junction bases unmatched: 6. CDR3 length: 15 residues. The CDR3 sequence: CSVEELAGAGNEQFF. As DNA, the CDR3 is TGCAGCGTTGAAGAGCTAGCGGGGGCGGGGAATGAGCAGTTCTTC.

The chain recombines TRBV7-3 with TRBJ2-3; D may be TRBD2 (7 bases). Germline V gene lookup returns CDR1 SGHTA and CDR2 FQGTGA. The CDR3 extends over 15 amino acids. The germline V and J ends were trimmed by 5 bases and 4 bases, with 16 bases remaining between them. The DNA for the CDR3 is TGTGCCAGCAGCCACATAGGGGGGGAAGCAGATACGCAGTATTTT. Translating it yields CASSHIGGEADTQYF.

The chain carries TRBV6-6 and TRBJ2-7; D possibly uses TRBD1 or TRBD2 (6 bases each). The V and J ends lost 2 bases and 1 base respectively, with 15 bases between them. Per the germline V gene, CDR1 is MNHNY and CDR2 is SVGAGI (reference sequence). The CDR3 extends over 16 amino acids. The CDR3 loop reads CASSYPNREESYEQYF. Written as DNA, the CDR3 is TGTGCCAGCAGTTACCCAAACAGGGAGGAGTCCTACGAGCAGTACTTC.

This sequence joins TRBV6-5 and TRBJ1-4; D possibly corresponds to TRBD1 (5 bases). Germline assignment: CDR1 MNHEY and CDR2 SVGAGI. The CDR3 is 14 amino acids. V shed 10 bases and J shed 8 bases, with 20 bases lying between them. The CDR3 here is CATALSPSGEKLFF. As DNA, the CDR3 is TGTGCCACTGCGTTATCTCCGTCAGGGGAAAAACTGTTTTTT.

The rearrangement uses TRBV27 and TRBJ2-3, with 7 bases identical to TRBD2. Losses at the gene ends were 5 bases for V and 1 base for J; bases not matched to a gene: 6. The V gene's germline CDR1 is MNHEY and CDR2 SMNVEV (reference sequence). CDR3 size: 15 residues. This chain's CDR3 is CASSAQLARTDTQYF. The CDR3 DNA reads TGTGCCAGCAGTGCCCAACTAGCGCGCACAGATACGCAGTATTTT.